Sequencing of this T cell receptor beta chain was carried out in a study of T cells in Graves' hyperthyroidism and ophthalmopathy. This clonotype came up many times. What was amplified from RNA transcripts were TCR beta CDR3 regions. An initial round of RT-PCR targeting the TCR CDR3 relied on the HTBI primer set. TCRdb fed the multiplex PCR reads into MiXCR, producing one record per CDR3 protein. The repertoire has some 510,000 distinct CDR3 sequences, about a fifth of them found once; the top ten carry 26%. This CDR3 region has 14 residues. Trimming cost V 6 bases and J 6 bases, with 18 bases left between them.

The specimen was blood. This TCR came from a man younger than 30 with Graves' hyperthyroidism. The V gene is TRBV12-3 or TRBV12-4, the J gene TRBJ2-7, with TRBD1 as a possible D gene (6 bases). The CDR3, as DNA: TGTGCCAGCAGACAGGGACCCGTACTGGGCGAGCAGTACTTC. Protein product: CASRQGPVLGEQYF.